The 10 T cell receptor beta chains below were found in one sample sequenced in a study of blood T cell repertoires in COVID-19. Profiled with immunoSEQ multiplex PCR; TCRdb holds only in-frame clones, not every one. The sample records tens of thousands of clones, roughly 71% being singletons. Material for sequencing was peripheral blood. Receptors originate from a woman older than 75 with acute or convalescent COVID-19.

This clone has a handful of counts. The genes are TRBV6-5 and TRBJ2-2; TRBD2 matches 8 bases. Trimming took 6 bases from V and 8 from J; bases not matched to a gene: 8. CDR3 length: 14 residues. Germline V gives CDR1 MNHEY, CDR2 SVGAGI. The CDR3 DNA reads as TGTGCCAGCAGACATCCGAGCGGGAGTGGGGAGCTGTTTTTT. The encoded protein is CASRHPSGSGELFF.

J is TRBJ1-5 and V is TRBV5-6, with D hard to call. With 0 bases removed from V and 3 bases from J, the gap between germline ends came to 16 bases. There are 17 residues in the CDR3. Germline loops: CDR1 SGHDT, CDR2 YYEEEE. DNA for the CDR3: TGTGCCAGCAGCTTGGGTACGGGGATGGGGTTCAATCAGCCCCAGCATTTT. Translating it yields CASSLGTGMGFNQPQHF. The whole variable domain, filled in from reference TRBV5-6 and TRBJ1-5, reads DAGVTQSPTHLIKTRGQQVTLRCSPKSGHDTVSWYQQALGQGPQFIFQYYEEEERQRGNFPDRFSGHQFPNYSSELNVNALLLGDSALYLCASSLGTGMGFNQPQHFGDGTRLSIL.

The V gene is TRBV4-1, the J gene TRBJ2-7, with 11 positions matching TRBD1. V dropped 0 bases and J dropped 7; count of bases not matched to a gene: 5. The CDR3 is 15 residues long. Germline V gives CDR1 MGHRA, CDR2 YSYEKL. The CDR3 bases are TGCGCCAGCAGCCAAGATAGGACAGGGGGCGAAGAGCAGTACTTC. This codes for CASSQDRTGGEEQYF.

This clone was counted only a few times. This sequence joins TRBV11-3 and TRBJ2-1, with TRBD2 matching over 9 bases. There are 15 residues in the CDR3. Germline loops: CDR1 SGHNT, CDR2 YENEEA. V lost 5 bases and J lost 9; bases outside the gene matches: 11. The CDR3 DNA reads as TGTGCCAGCAGCCAAACGGCTAGCGGGAAGGGTGAGCAGTTCTTC. This sequence encodes CASSQTASGKGEQFF.

The chain links TRBV2 to TRBJ2-2; D is perhaps TRBD2 (5 bases). From germline, CDR1 is SNHLY and CDR2 FYNNEI. V was trimmed by 7 bases and J by 5 bases, leaving 11 bases between them. The length of the CDR3 is 13 residues. CDR3 DNA sequence: TGTGCCAGCAAGGCTAGCCGGACCGGGGAGCTGTTTTTT. It translates to CASKASRTGELFF. Based on the CDR3 plus reference TRBV2 and TRBJ2-2, the full variable domain is EPEVTQTPSHQVTQMGQEVILRCVPISNHLYFYWYRQILGQKVEFLVSFYNNEISEKSEIFDDQFSVERPDGSNFTLKIRSTKLEDSAMYFCASKASRTGELFFGEGSRLTVL.

This clone was seen a few times. The rearrangement joins TRBV7-8 to TRBJ2-7; 7 nucleotides align to TRBD2. Germline CDR1 SGHVS, CDR2 FQNEAQ. The CDR3 contains 13 residues. The V and J ends lost 1 base and 8 bases, in that order; junction bases with no gene match: 5. CDR3 nucleotide sequence: TGTGCCAGCAGCTTAGGGGGGGGAGTTCAGCAGTACTTC. Translation gives CASSLGGGVQQYF.

This clone was picked up a small number of times. The chain has TRBV6-5 and TRBJ1-2, with D possibly TRBD1 on 6 matching bases. Germline CDR1 MNHEY, CDR2 SVGAGI. The CDR3 extends over 15 amino acids. V was trimmed by 0 bases and J by 4 bases, leaving 12 bases between them. The CDR3 loop reads CASSYSGRDIYGYTF. The CDR3 nucleotides are TGTGCCAGCAGTTACTCAGGCCGGGACATCTATGGCTACACCTTC.

The chain employs TRBV21-1 and TRBJ2-7; the table's TRBD2 call for D was not verified on the DNA. TRBV21-1 is marked as a pseudogene. The CDR3 covers 15 residues. This CDR3 is CASSRRVSGNYEQYF. The DNA of the CDR3 is TGTGCCAGCAGCCGAAGGGTTAGCGGGAACTACGAGCAGTACTTC.

This chain connects TRBV10-3 to TRBJ2-7; 10 bases fit TRBD2. The CDR3 loop spans 15 amino acids. CDR1 and CDR2 (germline): ENHRY, SYGVKD. After removal of 8 bases from V and 2 bases from J, the junction contained 9 bases not matched to a gene. The CDR3 spells CAIRPGTSVTYEQYF. CDR3 nucleotides: TGTGCCATCCGACCCGGGACTAGCGTAACCTACGAGCAGTACTTC.

The J gene is TRBJ2-7, the V gene TRBV6-2 or TRBV6-3; D perhaps matches TRBD2 (5 bases). Germline V gives CDR1 MNHEY, CDR2 SVGEGT. CDR3 length: 15 amino acids. Trimming removed 2 bases from V and 2 bases from J, with 13 bases in between. The chain's CDR3 is CASSYSWRTPYEQYF. The CDR3 coding sequence is TGTGCCAGCAGTTACAGTTGGAGGACCCCCTACGAGCAGTACTTC.